This entry lists 16 T cell receptor beta chains sequenced from one sample in a study of blood T cell repertoires in COVID-19. Method: immunoSEQ multiplex PCR; TCRdb's copy keeps in-frame clones and lacks some. Of some 220,000 clones detected, about nine tenths appear once; the ten largest clones hold about 4%. Sequencing was done on a sample of PBMCs or T cells enriched from blood (not recorded which). The origin of the receptors is a woman aged 40-49 years with acute COVID-19.

This rearrangement joins TRBV7-9 to TRBJ2-5, with D perhaps matching TRBD2 (6 bases). V lost 7 bases to trimming and J lost 5 bases, with 11 bases between them. Germline loops: CDR1 SEHNR, CDR2 FQNEAQ (reference sequence). This CDR3 spans 12 amino acids. The CDR3 reads CASTPSGETQYF. CDR3 nucleotide sequence: TGTGCCAGCACCCCCAGCGGGGAGACCCAGTACTTC.

This rearrangement joins TRBV11-2 to TRBJ2-5; 8 nucleotides agree with TRBD2. V was pared by 5 bases and J by 5 bases, with 7 bases of the junction left unmatched. The germline V gene encodes CDR1 SGHAT and CDR2 FQNNGV. CDR3 length: 14 residues. The CDR3 DNA is TGTGCCAGCAGCCTCTATCCGGGGGGGGAGACCCAGTACTTC. This gives the protein CASSLYPGGETQYF.

In this sample, this clone turned up once. V gene TRBV24-1 combines with J gene TRBJ2-1, with D perhaps TRBD1 (6 bases). Trimming cost V 4 bases and J 7 bases, with 19 bases left between them. Germline-derived CDR1 and CDR2 are KGHDR and SFDVKD. The CDR3 totals 16 residues. As DNA, the CDR3 is TGTGCCACCAGTGACCCTCAGGGGCTGATGGGGAATGAGCAGTTCTTC. Its translation is CATSDPQGLMGNEQFF.

The chain links TRBV7-5 to TRBJ2-2; TRBD2 was called by the table and not checked on the DNA. TRBV7-5 is a recognized pseudogene. CDR3 length: 17 amino acids. This CDR3 reads CVRSLVGGAPRTGELFF. The CDR3 bases are TGTGTCAGAAGCTTAGTAGGAGGGGCCCCCCGCACCGGGGAGCTGTTTTTT.

V is TRBV5-6 and J is TRBJ1-2; 11 bases align to TRBD1. The V and J ends lost 0 bases and 4 bases, in that order; junction bases with no gene match: 5. This CDR3 region has 16 residues. CDR1 SGHDT and CDR2 YYEEEE come from the germline V gene. CDR3 sequence reads: CASSLVGTGGIYGYTF. Written as DNA, the CDR3 is TGTGCCAGCAGCTTGGTAGGGACAGGGGGAATCTATGGCTACACCTTC. The variable domain in full, with the rest retrieved from reference TRBV5-6 and TRBJ1-2, is DAGVTQSPTHLIKTRGQQVTLRCSPKSGHDTVSWYQQALGQGPQFIFQYYEEEERQRGNFPDRFSGHQFPNYSSELNVNALLLGDSALYLCASSLVGTGGIYGYTFGSGTRLTVV.

V is TRBV2 and J is TRBJ1-1; 7 bases are shared with TRBD1. Unmatched junction bases numbered 16, after V lost 1 base and J lost 2 bases. CDR3 length: 19 amino acids. CDR1 SNHLY and CDR2 FYNNEI come from the germline V gene. Here the CDR3 DNA reads TGTGCCAGCAGTGAAGTAAGCCTAGGGACAGCTCTATCCAACACTGAAGCTTTCTTT. This codes for CASSEVSLGTALSNTEAFF.

The rearrangement links TRBV27 to TRBJ1-2; tentative D call: TRBD1 (6 bases). Per the germline V gene, CDR1 is MNHEY and CDR2 is SMNVEV (reference sequence). Trimming cost V 5 bases and J 3 bases, with 22 bases left between them. The CDR3 length is 17 residues. CDR3 sequence reads: CASSQFSTGGRDYGYTF. CDR3 DNA sequence: TGTGCCAGCAGTCAATTCTCTACTGGGGGCAGGGACTATGGCTACACCTTC.

The J gene is TRBJ1-2, the V gene TRBV12-5; TRBD1 aligns across 7 bases. V gave up 3 bases and J gave up 3 bases; unmatched junction bases: 13. The germline CDR1 and CDR2 sequences are LGHNT and FRNRAP. CDR3 length: 17 residues. The CDR3 DNA follows: TGTGCTAGTGGTTTAGGGTCACGACAGGGCGCCCACTATGGCTACACCTTC. Translated, it gives CASGLGSRQGAHYGYTF.

This rearrangement joins TRBV5-1 to TRBJ2-5, with D possibly being TRBD1 (6 bases). V was shortened by 7 bases and J by 5 bases, with 12 bases between the two germline ends. Germline V gene lookup returns CDR1 SGHRS and CDR2 YFSETQ. The CDR3 extends over 12 amino acids. CDR3 sequence: CASGTSRETQYF. CDR3 sequence (DNA): TGCGCCAGCGGGACATCGCGGGAGACCCAGTACTTC.

The chain is built from TRBV18 and TRBJ1-1; D call uncertain. Deletions cut 3 bases from V and 6 bases from J, with 11 bases between. CDR1 is KGHSH and CDR2 is LQKENI in the germline V gene. The CDR3 contains 13 residues. The CDR3 bases are TGTGCCAGCTCACCCACAGACACAGCTGAAGCTTTCTTT. This codes for CASSPTDTAEAFF. The full variable domain, its missing parts supplied by reference TRBV18 and TRBJ1-1, is NAGVMQNPRHLVRRRGQEARLRCSPMKGHSHVYWYRQLPEEGLKFMVYLQKENIIDESGMPKERFSAEFPKEGPSILRIQQVVRGDSAAYFCASSPTDTAEAFFGQGTRLTVV.

CDR3 nucleotides: TGTGCCAGCAACCTGGGACACTCACCCCTCCACTTT. Translated, it gives CASNLGHSPLHF. The chain joins TRBV12-3 or TRBV12-4 to TRBJ1-6; D might be TRBD1 (6 bases). The CDR3 runs 12 residues. V was pared by 7 bases and J by 10 bases, with 11 bases between.

V is TRBV11-2 and J is TRBJ2-2; 11 bases match TRBD1. CDR1 SGHAT and CDR2 FQNNGV come from the germline V gene. The V segment lost 5 bases and the J segment 5 bases; nucleotides outside the gene matches: 1. This CDR3 region has 14 residues. CDR3 amino acids: CASSRDRGTGELFF. As DNA, the CDR3 is TGTGCCAGCAGCAGGGACAGGGGGACCGGGGAGCTGTTTTTT.

This rearrangement joins TRBV7-3 to TRBJ2-2; 7 bases line up with TRBD1. Germline V gene data show CDR1 as SGHTA and CDR2 as FQGTGA. The CDR3 consists of 18 residues. The V gene end was trimmed by 2 bases and the J gene end by 0 bases; junction bases not matched to a gene: 9. This CDR3 is CASSLRQGSISNTGELFF. The DNA of the CDR3 is TGTGCCAGCAGCTTACGACAGGGTTCTATCTCGAACACCGGGGAGCTGTTTTTT.

The gene calls are TRBV5-8 and TRBJ1-4, with a tentative D call TRBD1 (5 bases). V was trimmed by 4 bases and J by 0 bases, leaving 7 bases between them. The CDR3 spans 14 residues. Germline lookup yields CDR1 SGHTS and CDR2 YDEGEE. CDR3: CASSRQPTNEKLFF. CDR3 nucleotide sequence: TGTGCCAGCAGCCGACAGCCAACTAATGAAAAACTGTTTTTT.

In its sample, this clone was seen once. The chain links TRBV5-6 to TRBJ1-2; no clear D gene. V was pared by 1 base and J by 1 base, with 14 bases between. Germline values: CDR1 SGHDT, CDR2 YYEEEE. The CDR3 length is 16 residues. The CDR3 spells CASSLLYTANNYGYTF. The DNA for the CDR3 is TGTGCCAGCAGCTTGCTATATACAGCCAATAACTATGGCTACACCTTC.

The chain combines TRBV11-2 with TRBJ2-1, with 7 bases matching TRBD1. Germline V gene sequence: CDR1 SGHAT, CDR2 FQNNGV. There are 14 residues in the CDR3. The trim removed 3 bases at V and 2 bases at J, leaving 1 base unmatched. CDR3 region: CASSFRGTYNEQFF. The CDR3 nucleotides are TGTGCCAGCAGCTTCAGGGGGACCTACAATGAGCAGTTCTTC.